The text below deals with one TCR beta chain. V was trimmed by 5 bases and J by 2 bases, leaving 21 bases between them. The CDR3 has 17 residues. Per germline, CDR1 MDHEN and CDR2 SYDVKM. This record belongs to a study of blood T cell repertoires in COVID-19. About the research overall: The origin of the acute and convalescent COVID-19 samples was the United States, Italy and Spain. T cells, B-cell-depleted T cells, or PBMCs provided the cDNA or gDNA that served as material.

Repertoires were generated with immunoSEQ multiplex PCR, while TCRdb's copy carries only in-frame clones and drops some. The data contain roughly 40,000 clones, 70% to 80% of them singletons. The TCR comes from a man between 70 and 80 years old with active or convalescent COVID-19. The chain links TRBV28 to TRBJ1-1; the D is unclear. Source material: peripheral blood. DNA for the CDR3: TGTGCCAGCAGTCTAGCGTCAGGTCGGAGACTCAACACTGAAGCTTTCTTT. Encoded protein: CASSLASGRRLNTEAFF.